The clone carrying this T cell receptor beta chain appeared a few times. The antigen is not known. The ends were cut back, 4 bases at V and 6 bases at J, with 14 bases in the middle. Germline V gives CDR1 SGHNT, CDR2 YYREEE (reference sequence). The CDR3 totals 14 residues. This entry comes from a study of OX40 agonist ivuxolimab in advanced cancers. General observations from the study: No determination was made of the antigen specificity of the expanded peripheral T cells.

Repertoires were generated with immunoSEQ multiplex PCR, while TCRdb's copy carries only in-frame clones and drops some. The sample includes 15,000 to 20,000 clones, about four fifths seen only once; the top ten take over 9%. The sequencing here drew on CD4+ or CD8+ T cells sorted from blood, taken in a trial of the OX40 agonist ivuxolimab. The chain is built from TRBV5-4 and TRBJ1-5; D possibly corresponds to TRBD1 (6 bases). This TCR was recovered from an adult with an advanced solid tumor such as melanoma, head and neck, liver or kidney cancer. The CDR3 protein is CASSEGGFGQPQHF. The CDR3 DNA follows: TGTGCCAGCAGCGAGGGGGGCTTCGGTCAGCCCCAGCATTTT.